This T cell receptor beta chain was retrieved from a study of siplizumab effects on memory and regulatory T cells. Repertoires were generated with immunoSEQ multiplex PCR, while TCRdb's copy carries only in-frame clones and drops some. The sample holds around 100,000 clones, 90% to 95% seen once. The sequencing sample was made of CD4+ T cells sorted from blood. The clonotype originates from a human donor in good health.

The CDR3 region has the DNA TGTGCCAGTACTAAACAGGGTTCTGGGGCCAACGTCCTGACTTTC. This sequence encodes CASTKQGSGANVLTF. The chain joins TRBV19 to TRBJ2-6; possibly TRBD1 for D (6 bases). The CDR3 covers 15 residues. V lost 7 bases to trimming and J lost 1 base, with 11 bases between them. Germline loops: CDR1 LNHDA, CDR2 SQIVND (reference sequence).